This is a list of T cell receptor beta chains from one sample in a study of cytomegalovirus exposure and HLA in healthy donors. Clones were read by immunoSEQ multiplex PCR, and TCRdb kept only the in-frame ones, dropping some. The sample shows approximately 220,000 clones, around nine tenths of them seen only once. Sequencing was carried out using PBMCs. Source of these receptors: a woman aged 18-35 years in good health and CMV-seronegative. Each CDR3 is given with its conserved first and last residue. D genes are given only for firm matches. Clone size appears in some rows only: once, few, many, or a class for an expanded clone.

D gene	V gene	clone size	J gene	CDR3 protein	CDR3 DNA
-	TRBV30	-	TRBJ1-2	CAWSVLRDGYTF	TGTGCCTGGAGTGTATTGAGGGATGGCTACACCTTC
-	TRBV28	-	TRBJ1-3	CASSLGGAGNTIYF	TGTGCCAGCAGTTTAGGCGGGGCTGGAAACACCATATATTTT
-	TRBV5-4	-	TRBJ2-7	CASSQAAIRSYEQYF	TGTGCCAGCAGCCAAGCAGCGATCCGCTCCTACGAGCAGTACTTC
-	TRBV6-5	-	TRBJ2-7	CASSHSGHSYEQYF	TGTGCCAGCAGCCACTCGGGACACTCCTACGAGCAGTACTTC
-	TRBV2	few	TRBJ2-3	CASSPGVAQYF	TGTGCCAGTAGTCCGGGAGTCGCGCAGTATTTT
TRBD1	TRBV5-1	once	TRBJ2-7	CASSEDRGTYEQYF	TGCGCCAGCAGCGAGGACAGGGGCACGTACGAGCAGTACTTC
-	TRBV4-1	-	TRBJ2-7	CASSQVTDSSYEQYF	TGCGCCAGCAGCCAAGTAACCGATAGCTCCTACGAGCAGTACTTC
-	TRBV19	-	TRBJ1-4	CASSSASSNEKLFF	TGTGCCAGTAGTTCGGCCAGTAGCAATGAAAAACTGTTTTTT
-	TRBV19	-	TRBJ1-1	CASSAQGNTEAFF	TGTGCCAGTAGTGCGCAGGGGAACACTGAAGCTTTCTTT
-	TRBV6-1	-	TRBJ1-1	CASSGRGGYTEAFF	TGTGCCAGCAGTGGGCGGGGCGGCTACACTGAAGCTTTCTTT
TRBD1	TRBV5-1	-	TRBJ1-4	CASSPDRVGNEKLFF	TGCGCCAGCAGCCCCGACAGGGTGGGTAATGAAAAACTGTTTTTT
-	TRBV27	-	TRBJ2-7	CASSPYTTYEQYF	TGTGCCAGCAGTCCCTATACCACCTACGAGCAGTACTTC
-	TRBV28	-	TRBJ2-1	CATGKRGVSNEQFF	TGTGCCACCGGGAAACGGGGAGTCAGCAATGAGCAGTTCTTC
-	TRBV27	once	TRBJ1-5	CASSPPAGSNQPQHF	TGTGCCAGCAGCCCCCCGGCAGGCTCCAATCAGCCCCAGCATTTT
TRBD1	TRBV11-1	-	TRBJ2-7	CASSFDRVREQYF	TGTGCCAGCAGCTTCGACAGGGTGCGGGAGCAGTACTTC
-	TRBV10-3	-	TRBJ1-1	CAISESPRTQNTEAFF	TGTGCCATCAGTGAGTCTCCAAGGACACAGAACACTGAAGCTTTCTTT
TRBD1	TRBV6-6	-	TRBJ2-7	CASSYYRTGPSYEQYF	TGTGCCAGCAGTTACTACCGGACAGGCCCATCCTACGAGCAGTACTTC
TRBD2	TRBV19	-	TRBJ2-1	CASSMALTSGSLEQFF	TGTGCCAGTAGTATGGCCCTTACTAGCGGGAGTCTTGAGCAGTTCTTC
TRBD2	TRBV28	-	TRBJ2-1	CASVGLGPYNEQFF	TGTGCCAGCGTAGGACTAGGCCCCTACAATGAGCAGTTCTTC
-	TRBV5-1	-	TRBJ1-5	CASSLDTGGNQPQHF	TGCGCCAGCAGCTTGGATACAGGAGGCAATCAGCCCCAGCATTTT
TRBD2	TRBV7-3	-	TRBJ2-1	CASSSGLAGQNEQFF	TGTGCCAGCAGCTCCGGACTAGCGGGGCAAAATGAGCAGTTCTTC
TRBD2	TRBV5-1	-	TRBJ2-7	CASSWKKQSGSFTYEQYF	TGCGCCAGCAGCTGGAAGAAGCAGAGCGGGAGCTTCACCTACGAGCAGTACTTC
TRBD1	TRBV5-5	-	TRBJ1-2	CASSFDRGFHYGYTF	TGTGCCAGCAGCTTTGACAGGGGGTTCCACTATGGCTACACCTTC
TRBD1	TRBV6-5	-	TRBJ1-6	CASRLGQGYNSPLHF	TGTGCCAGCAGATTAGGACAGGGCTATAATTCACCCCTCCACTTT
-	TRBV6-6	-	TRBJ2-2	CASRFGGKNTGELFF	TGTGCCAGCAGATTCGGCGGGAAGAACACCGGGGAGCTGTTTTTT
-	TRBV30	-	TRBJ1-1	CAWSGGRGNTEAFF	TGTGCCTGGAGTGGGGGCAGGGGGAACACTGAAGCTTTCTTT
-	TRBV14	-	TRBJ2-7	CASSQVPDPGYEQYF	TGTGCCAGCAGCCAAGTCCCTGACCCAGGCTACGAGCAGTACTTC
TRBD2	TRBV11-2	-	TRBJ2-1	CASSLSGSSYNEQFF	TGTGCCAGCAGCTTAAGCGGGAGCTCCTACAATGAGCAGTTCTTC
-	TRBV9	-	TRBJ2-2	CASSVLASMDTGELFF	TGTGCCAGCAGCGTACTGGCTAGCATGGACACCGGGGAGCTGTTTTTT
-	TRBV16	-	TRBJ2-2	CASSQSRIELHTGELFF	TGTGCCAGCAGCCAATCGCGGATTGAGCTCCACACCGGGGAGCTGTTTTTT
-	TRBV7-8	-	TRBJ1-1	CASSLQTRRDTEAFF	TGTGCCAGCAGCTTACAGACTCGGCGGGACACTGAAGCTTTCTTT
-	TRBV25-1	-	TRBJ1-6	CASSESGGYNSPLHF	TGTGCCAGCAGTGAAAGCGGGGGGTATAATTCACCCCTCCACTTT
-	TRBV19	-	TRBJ2-1	CASSFGGSSYNEQFF	TGTGCCAGTAGTTTCGGCGGTAGCTCCTACAATGAGCAGTTCTTC
-	TRBV7-3	few	TRBJ2-7	CASSKDRPAPQYF	TGTGCCAGCAGCAAAGACAGGCCCGCACCGCAGTACTTC
TRBD1	TRBV20-1	-	TRBJ1-1	CSAKTGVKAFF	TGCAGTGCCAAGACAGGGGTTAAAGCTTTCTTT
TRBD2	TRBV7-2	-	TRBJ2-1	CASSSSGLAGTLSNNEQFF	TGTGCCAGCAGCTCAAGCGGACTAGCGGGAACCCTGAGCAACAATGAGCAGTTCTTC
-	TRBV1	-	TRBJ2-3	CTSSHAGTSGSSADTQYF	TGCACCAGCAGCCATGCCGGGACTAGCGGGAGTAGCGCAGATACGCAGTATTTT
-	TRBV30	-	TRBJ1-2	CAWSVGTQGVGYTF	TGTGCCTGGAGTGTCGGAACACAGGGCGTTGGCTACACCTTC
TRBD1	TRBV5-1	-	TRBJ2-3	CASSLEGQVSTDTQYF	TGCGCCAGCAGCTTGGAGGGACAGGTTAGCACAGATACGCAGTATTTT
-	TRBV5-4	once	TRBJ2-7	CASSTSNGLSYEQYF	TGTGCCAGCAGCACCAGCAACGGACTCTCCTACGAGCAGTACTTC
-	TRBV30	-	TRBJ1-1	CAWSAGSGGAFF	TGTGCCTGGAGTGCAGGGTCGGGTGGAGCTTTCTTT
-	TRBV5-4	-	TRBJ2-7	CASSLVGQSYEQYF	TGTGCCAGCAGCTTGGTAGGACAATCCTACGAGCAGTACTTC
-	TRBV7-9	-	TRBJ2-2	CASSLLQSGELFF	TGTGCCAGCAGCCTGCTACAGAGCGGGGAGCTGTTTTTT
-	TRBV9	-	TRBJ1-5	CASSPTLGDWQPQHF	TGTGCCAGCAGCCCCACCCTAGGGGACTGGCAGCCCCAGCATTTT
-	TRBV6-1	few	TRBJ1-2	CASSAGYGYGYTF	TGTGCCAGCAGTGCCGGTTACGGCTATGGCTACACCTTC
TRBD2	TRBV2	-	TRBJ2-3	CASRGTSGQTDTQYF	TGTGCCAGCAGGGGGACTAGCGGACAAACAGATACGCAGTATTTT
-	TRBV20-1	-	TRBJ2-7	CSASRSYEQYF	TGCAGTGCCTCGCGGTCCTACGAGCAGTACTTC
-	TRBV6-1	-	TRBJ2-3	CASPKRDTQYF	TGTGCCAGCCCAAAGCGGGATACGCAGTATTTT